This T cell receptor (beta chain) comes out of a study of patients and donors after allogeneic stem cell transplantation. Each CDR3 protein gets one entry after TCRdb re-called the RT-PCR reads with MiXCR. The sample shows about a million distinct CDR3 sequences, 15% to 20% of them seen only once. Germline V gives CDR1 MNHEY, CDR2 SMNVEV (reference sequence). Germline trimming cut 5 bases from V and 8 bases from J; bases unmatched to any gene: 8. This CDR3 has 13 residues. This clonotype was seen more than once but under ten times. The source of this sequence is a human donor who was either an allogeneic HSCT recipient or a stem cell or donor lymphocyte infusion donor (not recorded which). It is not recorded whose cells these are; they may come from a transplant donor. This chain joins TRBV27 and TRBJ1-2; 7 positions match TRBD1. Sequencing was performed on blood, either unsorted or a sorted T cell fraction (not recorded which). The CDR3 DNA reads as TGTGCCAGCAGTCGCCAGGGGGGCGCGGGCTACACCTTC. As protein: CASSRQGGAGYTF.